The source of this TCR beta chain is a study of shared T cell receptors in the human thymus. This clone was picked up one time. Assay used: immunoSEQ multiplex PCR; TCRdb lists only in-frame clones, some missing. The repertoire has 700,000 or so clones, approximately 83% of them found once; the top ten carry roughly 0.01%. Germline values: CDR1 SGHVT, CDR2 SQSDAQ. The CDR3 extends over 15 amino acids. These data are also associated with another study on human thymus T cells. This second report adds: The donors were infants in Finland with congenital heart defects, otherwise immunologically healthy. Thymic material originated from resections removed in the course of corrective heart surgery. Related studies found that unrelated individuals share highly overlapping thymic repertoires.

This TCR was recovered from a girl less than two years old with a congenital heart defect. The sequencing sample was made of thymocytes. The chain carries TRBV7-4 and TRBJ2-5, with TRBD1 as a possible D gene (5 bases). The DNA end lines up better with TRBJ2-7; the J call may be wrong. The CDR3 spells CASRPADSSSYEQYF. The CDR3 nucleotides are TGTGCCAGCAGGCCAGCCGACAGTAGCTCCTACGAGCAGTACTTC.